This T cell receptor (beta chain) was identified during a study of cytomegalovirus exposure and HLA in healthy donors. Data came from immunoSEQ multiplex PCR; TCRdb stores just in-frame clones and leaves some out. The table shows roughly 150,000 clones, with around 90% occurring only once. Germline assignment: CDR1 MNHNS and CDR2 SASEGT. The V gene lost 2 bases and the J gene lost 2 bases, with 28 bases spanning the gap. The CDR3 extends over 21 amino acids. The chain links TRBV6-1 to TRBJ1-5; a possible D gene is TRBD1 (5 bases). The sequenced material came from PBMCs. The clonotype originates from a man between 18 and 29 years old in good health and CMV-seronegative. This chain's CDR3 is CASSEIWALGEEISGNQPQHF. The CDR3 coding sequence is TGTGCCAGCAGTGAAATATGGGCGTTGGGGGAGGAAATTAGTGGCAATCAGCCCCAGCATTTT.